This TCR beta chain appears in the sequencing data of a study of T cell responses to AZD1222 COVID-19 vaccine (dated by TCRdb to the early 2020s). In terms of the full investigation: AZD1222 recipients with second doses at about 4 weeks or about 12 weeks were pooled, because spike-specific TCR depth and breadth did not differ between schedules. A total of approximately 240 trial participants underwent TCR sequencing, of whom around 200 received two doses of AZD1222 and around 25 received two doses of the MenACWY control vaccine. Trial participants were enrolled into age subgroups of 18-55, 56-69 and 70-plus years, which contained around 140, 26 and 57 TCR-sequenced participants, respectively. Broad study findings and their caveats: Epitopes outside the regions mutated in the B.1.351 and B.1.1.7 variants were reportedly recognized by nearly half of the unique spike-specific TCRs. Spike-specific TCR breadth and depth rose significantly after two AZD1222 doses compared with day 0 and with MenACWY recipients. The 56-69-year group was small, and its depth increase did not reach significance, likely because of low power. Because no day 14 peak-response samples were available, repertoires were characterized only after the peak T cell response. Conclusions about previously exposed vaccinees were limited because only six AZD1222 recipients were SARS-CoV-2 seropositive at baseline. Participants were mostly white British and included more females than males, and it was suggested by the authors that clonal diversity may have been underestimated. The whole spike protein was spanned by vaccine-associated CD4 TCRs, and dominant responses were seen in regions 160-218 and 743-854.

CDR1 and CDR2, per the germline V gene, are MGHRA and YSYEKL. From the cysteine up to the phenylalanine, the CDR3 has a length of 18 residues. Kept here is only the CDR3 DNA, which spans 54 bases and is read in frame from base 1. Trimming takes 0 bases from V and 0 bases from J, and the germline ends sit 12 bases apart. The CDR3 regions of human TCRbeta chains were analyzed by immunosequencing. Concerning the study's data processing: Repertoire TCRs were matched against a reference library of SARS-CoV-2-specific TCRs generated with the MIRA antigen-specificity platform. Breadth was defined as the fraction of unique TCRs that were SARS-CoV-2-associated. Depth was defined as the fraction of total T cells that were SARS-CoV-2-associated. Each spike-specific TCR was assigned to its reactive spike region and to a CD4 or CD8 class using the MIRA data. Log10-transformed breadth and depth values were compared by one-way ANOVA with Sidak's multiple comparisons tests. Not all clones reach the TCRdb copy of this immuneACCESS table, which keeps in-frame sequences only. Checked studies attribute under half of the gap to unresolved V genes and leave the rest unexplained. That table furnishes V, J and clone size, whereas the DNA furnished D and trimming. Counted in this sample were around 100,000 clones; around nine tenths of them appeared once. The top ten clones comprise roughly 15% of the sample.

As concerns this clone: The antigen it recognizes is unknown. Base qualities were left out, and no much larger clone turns up one base away.

According to the study, the label for this sample's time point signals: baseline before first vaccination. Vaccinee samples came from UK trials COV001 and COV002, including a single-blind randomized controlled phase 2/3 trial of AZD1222 (ChAdOx1 nCoV-19) in healthy adults. For TCRbeta chain sequencing, PBMC samples from trial participants were taken at day 0 and at day 28 after the second dose. The V gene is TRBV4-1 and the J gene is TRBJ1-6, with no reliable assignment of the D segment. The material was peripheral blood, obtained on day 0 of AZD1222 vaccination. The source of this sequence is an adult in good health. The CDR3 protein is CASSQEGGTNSYNSPLHF. The nucleotide sequence reads as follows: TGCGCCAGCAGCCAAGAAGGAGGAACGAACTCCTATAATTCACCCCTCCACTTT.